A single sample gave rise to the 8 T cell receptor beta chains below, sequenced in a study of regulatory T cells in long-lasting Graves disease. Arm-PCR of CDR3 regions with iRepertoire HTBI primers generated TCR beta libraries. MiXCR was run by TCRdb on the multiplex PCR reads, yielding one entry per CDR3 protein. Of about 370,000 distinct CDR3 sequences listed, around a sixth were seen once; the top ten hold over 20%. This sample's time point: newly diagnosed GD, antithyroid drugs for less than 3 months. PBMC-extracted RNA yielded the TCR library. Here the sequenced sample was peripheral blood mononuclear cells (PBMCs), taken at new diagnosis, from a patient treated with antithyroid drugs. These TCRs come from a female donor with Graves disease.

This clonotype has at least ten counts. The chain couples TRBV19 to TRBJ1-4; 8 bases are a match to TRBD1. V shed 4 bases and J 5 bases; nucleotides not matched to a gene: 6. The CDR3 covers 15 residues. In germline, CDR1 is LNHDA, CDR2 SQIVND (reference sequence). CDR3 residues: CASSTRTGWNEKLFF. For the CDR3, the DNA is TGTGCCAGTAGTACCCGGACAGGGTGGAATGAAAAACTGTTTTTT.

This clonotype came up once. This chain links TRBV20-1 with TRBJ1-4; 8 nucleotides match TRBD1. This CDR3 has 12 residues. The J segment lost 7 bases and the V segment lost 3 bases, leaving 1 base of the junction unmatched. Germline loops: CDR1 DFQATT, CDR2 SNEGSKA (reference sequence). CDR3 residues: CSASDRGEKLFF. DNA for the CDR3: TGCAGTGCTAGTGACAGGGGTGAAAAACTGTTTTTT.

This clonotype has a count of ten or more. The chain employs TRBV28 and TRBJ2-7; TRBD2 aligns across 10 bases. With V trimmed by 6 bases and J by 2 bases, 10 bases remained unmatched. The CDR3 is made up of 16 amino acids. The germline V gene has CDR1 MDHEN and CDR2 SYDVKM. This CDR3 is CASSRNSGRAPYEQYF. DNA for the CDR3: TGTGCCAGCAGCCGAAACAGCGGGAGGGCCCCCTACGAGCAGTACTTC.

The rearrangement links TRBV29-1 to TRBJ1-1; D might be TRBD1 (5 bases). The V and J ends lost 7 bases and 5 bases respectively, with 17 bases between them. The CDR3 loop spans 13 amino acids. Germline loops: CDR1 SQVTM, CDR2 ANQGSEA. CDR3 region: CSAEQGGGTEAFF. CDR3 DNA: TGCAGCGCCGAGCAGGGAGGAGGGACTGAAGCTTTCTTT.

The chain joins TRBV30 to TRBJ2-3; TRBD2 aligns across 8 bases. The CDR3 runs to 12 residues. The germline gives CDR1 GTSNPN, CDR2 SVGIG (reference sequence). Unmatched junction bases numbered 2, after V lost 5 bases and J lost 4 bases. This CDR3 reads CAWQRESDTQYF. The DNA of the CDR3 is TGTGCCTGGCAGCGGGAGTCAGATACGCAGTATTTT.

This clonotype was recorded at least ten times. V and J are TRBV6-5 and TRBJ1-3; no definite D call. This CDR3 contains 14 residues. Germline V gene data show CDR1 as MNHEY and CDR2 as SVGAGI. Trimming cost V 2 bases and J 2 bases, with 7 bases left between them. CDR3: CASSYGKPGNTIYF. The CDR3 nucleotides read TGTGCCAGCAGTTACGGGAAGCCTGGAAACACCATATATTTT.

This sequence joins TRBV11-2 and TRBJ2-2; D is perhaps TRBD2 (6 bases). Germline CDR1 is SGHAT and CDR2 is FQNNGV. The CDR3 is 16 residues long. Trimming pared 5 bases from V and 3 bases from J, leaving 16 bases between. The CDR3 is CASSHKEGSHTGELFF. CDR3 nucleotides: TGTGCCAGCAGCCATAAGGAGGGGTCCCACACCGGGGAGCTGTTTTTT.

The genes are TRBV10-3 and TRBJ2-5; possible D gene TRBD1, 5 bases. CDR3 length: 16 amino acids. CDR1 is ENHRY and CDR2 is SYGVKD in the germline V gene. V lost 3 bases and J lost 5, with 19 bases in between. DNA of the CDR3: TGTGCCATCAGTGACCCACCGGCAGGGTATGGGGAGACCCAGTACTTC. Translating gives CAISDPPAGYGETQYF.